This TCR beta chain is drawn from a study of EBV T-cell therapy then PD-1 blockade in nasopharyngeal carcinoma. This clone was observed a single time. Its antigen remains unknown. Treatment of the sample: AdE1-LMPpoly-expanded autologous EBV-specific T-cell therapy followed by anti-PD-1 nivolumab. Some clones are missing from TCRdb's copy, which holds only in-frame ones; the method was immunoSEQ multiplex PCR. The top ten clones hold roughly a quarter of a sample with about 20,000 clones, about 79% of them seen once. This CDR3 has 15 residues. The germline CDR1 and CDR2 sequences are LNHDA and SQIVND (reference sequence). V lost 6 bases and J lost 1, with 15 bases in between.

This receptor was identified in a man aged 35-49 years with nasopharyngeal carcinoma. The material was CD8+ T cells from blood, obtained at day -245 from a patient whose treatment included autologous EBV-specific T cells and nivolumab. V is TRBV19 and J is TRBJ2-5; D possibly corresponds to TRBD1 (6 bases). The chain's CDR3 is CASRRSRDTQETQYF. CDR3 coding DNA: TGTGCCAGTAGGAGGAGTCGGGACACCCAAGAGACCCAGTACTTC.